The text below deals with one T cell receptor (beta chain). Its antigen is not identified. Clones were sequenced by immunoSEQ multiplex PCR, and TCRdb holds only the in-frame ones, with some missing. The profile shows roughly 86,000 clones, around nine tenths of them singletons. The sample is drawn from a study of OX40 agonist ivuxolimab in advanced cancers. As for the study in general: Cohort: approximately 83% men, mean age 60, aged about 23 to 80.

Study observations and caveats: Among patients with partial responses at 0.1-3.0 mg/kg, clonal expansion was among the lowest.

The TCR was taken from an adult with an advanced solid tumor such as melanoma, head and neck, liver or kidney cancer. Here the sequenced sample was CD4+ or CD8+ T cells sorted from blood, taken in a trial of the OX40 agonist ivuxolimab.

This CDR3 reads CASSYIGRDGYGYTF. The CDR3 DNA is TGTGCCAGCAGTTACATCGGCAGGGACGGCTATGGCTACACCTTC. This chain connects TRBV6-5 to TRBJ1-2; tentative D call: TRBD1 (5 bases). The CDR3 runs to 15 residues. The ends were cut back, 2 bases at V and 4 bases at J, with 14 bases in the middle. CDR1 is MNHEY and CDR2 is SVGAGI in the germline V gene.